These T cell receptor beta chains were read from a single sample in a study of blood T cells in healthy people across ages. Via MiXCR, TCRdb re-called the 5' RACE reads, giving one row per CDR3 protein. The sample lists 800,000 to 950,000 distinct CDR3 sequences, around 48% seen once, with 13% in the top ten. The sequenced sample was blood. The receptors come from a man aged 25-45 years in good health. Both conserved end residues are part of each CDR3. A D gene is named only where the DNA matches it firmly. Only some rows state a clone size, as once, few, many or a class for expanded clones.

V gene: TRBV7-2
D gene: -
clone size: -
J gene: TRBJ2-3
CDR3 length: 16
CDR3 protein: CASSSPQLTSTDTQYF
CDR3 DNA: TGTGCCAGCAGCTCGCCCCAACTGACTAGTACGGATACGCAGTATTTT

V gene: TRBV7-2
D gene: TRBD2
clone size: few
J gene: TRBJ2-1
CDR3 length: 16
CDR3 protein: CASSLVPGLAENEQFF
CDR3 DNA: TGTGCCAGCAGCTTAGTACCGGGACTAGCGGAGAATGAGCAGTTCTTC

V gene: TRBV20-1
D gene: TRBD2
clone size: few
J gene: TRBJ2-5
CDR3 length: 14
CDR3 protein: CSARVTSGKETQYF
CDR3 DNA: TGCAGTGCTAGAGTGACTAGCGGCAAAGAGACCCAGTACTTC

V gene: TRBV18
D gene: TRBD1
clone size: few
J gene: TRBJ2-3
CDR3 length: 13
CDR3 protein: CASSTGVGDTQYF
CDR3 DNA: TGTGCCAGCTCAACAGGGGTGGGAGATACGCAGTATTTT

V gene: TRBV10-3
D gene: -
clone size: few
J gene: TRBJ2-4
CDR3 length: 16
CDR3 protein: CAISEETGGAKNIQYF
CDR3 DNA: TGTGCCATCAGTGAGGAAACAGGCGGGGCCAAAAACATTCAGTACTTC

V gene: TRBV29-1
D gene: -
clone size: -
J gene: TRBJ1-2
CDR3 length: 13
CDR3 protein: CSVGQKLGYGYTF
CDR3 DNA: TGCAGCGTAGGACAGAAACTTGGCTATGGCTACACCTTC

V gene: TRBV13
D gene: -
clone size: many
J gene: TRBJ2-7
CDR3 length: 16
CDR3 protein: CASSFRGRHSSYEQYF
CDR3 DNA: TGTGCCAGCAGCTTTCGGGGCAGACATAGCTCCTACGAGCAGTACTTC

V gene: TRBV3-1
D gene: -
clone size: few
J gene: TRBJ2-1
CDR3 length: 14
CDR3 protein: CASSQDRNLGEQFF
CDR3 DNA: TGTGCCAGCAGCCAAGATCGGAATTTAGGTGAGCAGTTCTTC

V gene: TRBV9
D gene: TRBD1
clone size: -
J gene: TRBJ1-1
CDR3 length: 14
CDR3 protein: CAGSVDGTASKAFF
CDR3 DNA: TGTGCCGGCAGCGTAGACGGGACAGCAAGTAAAGCTTTCTTT

V gene: TRBV5-1
D gene: -
clone size: -
J gene: TRBJ2-7
CDR3 length: 14
CDR3 protein: CASSLVQDSYEQYF
CDR3 DNA: TGCGCCAGCAGCTTGGTGCAGGACTCCTACGAGCAGTACTTC

V gene: TRBV10-3
D gene: TRBD1
clone size: -
J gene: TRBJ2-3
CDR3 length: 14
CDR3 protein: CATEDRGSTDTQYF
CDR3 DNA: TGTGCCACCGAGGACAGGGGAAGCACAGATACGCAGTATTTT

V gene: TRBV27
D gene: -
clone size: -
J gene: TRBJ2-7
CDR3 length: 11
CDR3 protein: CASKHLYEQYF
CDR3 DNA: TGTGCCAGCAAACACCTCTACGAGCAGTACTTC

V gene: TRBV5-1
D gene: TRBD1
clone size: few
J gene: TRBJ2-1
CDR3 length: 15
CDR3 protein: CASSLFTGVRNEQFF
CDR3 DNA: TGCGCCAGCAGCTTGTTTACAGGGGTGAGAAATGAGCAGTTCTTC

V gene: TRBV3-1
D gene: -
clone size: few
J gene: TRBJ2-1
CDR3 length: 15
CDR3 protein: CASSLADMGYNEQFF
CDR3 DNA: TGTGCCAGCAGCCTAGCGGACATGGGCTACAATGAGCAGTTCTTC

V gene: TRBV18
D gene: -
clone size: -
J gene: TRBJ1-1
CDR3 length: 16
CDR3 protein: CASSPPEGRRDTEAFF
CDR3 DNA: TGTGCCAGCTCACCACCCGAGGGGCGTAGGGACACTGAAGCTTTCTTT

V gene: TRBV5-1
D gene: TRBD1
clone size: -
J gene: TRBJ2-7
CDR3 length: 13
CDR3 protein: CASSWGQGKEQYF
CDR3 DNA: TGCGCCAGCAGCTGGGGACAGGGTAAAGAGCAGTACTTC

V gene: TRBV11-1
D gene: TRBD1
clone size: -
J gene: TRBJ2-1
CDR3 length: 14
CDR3 protein: CASSPRTGVSEQFF
CDR3 DNA: TGTGCCAGCAGCCCAAGGACAGGGGTGAGTGAGCAGTTCTTC

V gene: TRBV21-1
D gene: -
clone size: -
J gene: TRBJ2-5
CDR3 length: 14
CDR3 protein: CASSKEGEWETQYF
CDR3 DNA: TGTGCCAGCAGCAAGGAAGGGGAATGGGAGACCCAGTACTTC

V gene: TRBV2
D gene: TRBD1
clone size: -
J gene: TRBJ2-3
CDR3 length: 15
CDR3 protein: CASTQRADRADTQYF
CDR3 DNA: TGTGCCAGCACCCAAAGGGCGGACAGGGCCGATACGCAGTATTTT

V gene: TRBV9
D gene: -
clone size: -
J gene: TRBJ2-5
CDR3 length: 16
CDR3 protein: CASSVTGGGGRETQYF
CDR3 DNA: TGTGCCAGCAGCGTAACTGGGGGCGGGGGACGAGAGACCCAGTACTTC

V gene: TRBV3-1
D gene: -
clone size: -
J gene: TRBJ2-2
CDR3 length: 14
CDR3 protein: CASGRQASTGELFF
CDR3 DNA: TGTGCCAGCGGGAGGCAGGCGTCCACCGGGGAGCTGTTTTTT

V gene: TRBV5-6
D gene: TRBD2
clone size: -
J gene: TRBJ2-1
CDR3 length: 16
CDR3 protein: CASSLEKGLAVGEQFF
CDR3 DNA: TGTGCCAGCAGCTTGGAAAAAGGACTAGCGGTAGGGGAGCAGTTCTTC

V gene: TRBV12-3/TRBV12-4
D gene: TRBD1
clone size: -
J gene: TRBJ1-5
CDR3 length: 15
CDR3 protein: CASSPAHRGTQPQHF
CDR3 DNA: TGTGCCAGCAGTCCCGCCCACAGGGGAACTCAGCCCCAGCATTTT

V gene: TRBV7-9
D gene: -
clone size: -
J gene: TRBJ2-7
CDR3 length: 14
CDR3 protein: CASSLATVNYEQYF
CDR3 DNA: TGTGCCAGCAGCTTAGCTACAGTTAACTACGAGCAGTACTTC

V gene: TRBV4-2
D gene: -
clone size: -
J gene: TRBJ1-5
CDR3 length: 16
CDR3 protein: CASSPTTGGRLVPQHF
CDR3 DNA: TGTGCCAGCAGCCCGACCACGGGGGGCCGACTCGTACCCCAGCATTTT

V gene: TRBV3-1
D gene: TRBD2
clone size: -
J gene: TRBJ2-1
CDR3 length: 15
CDR3 protein: CASSSDSGGFNEQFF
CDR3 DNA: TGTGCCAGCAGCTCCGACAGCGGGGGGTTTAATGAGCAGTTCTTC

V gene: TRBV4-2
D gene: -
clone size: many
J gene: TRBJ2-7
CDR3 length: 15
CDR3 protein: CASSLRQAESYEQYF
CDR3 DNA: TGTGCCAGCAGCCTACGACAGGCGGAGTCCTACGAGCAGTACTTC

V gene: TRBV5-1
D gene: TRBD1
clone size: few
J gene: TRBJ1-1
CDR3 length: 12
CDR3 protein: CASRLGQGEAFF
CDR3 DNA: TGCGCCAGCAGGTTAGGACAGGGGGAAGCTTTCTTT